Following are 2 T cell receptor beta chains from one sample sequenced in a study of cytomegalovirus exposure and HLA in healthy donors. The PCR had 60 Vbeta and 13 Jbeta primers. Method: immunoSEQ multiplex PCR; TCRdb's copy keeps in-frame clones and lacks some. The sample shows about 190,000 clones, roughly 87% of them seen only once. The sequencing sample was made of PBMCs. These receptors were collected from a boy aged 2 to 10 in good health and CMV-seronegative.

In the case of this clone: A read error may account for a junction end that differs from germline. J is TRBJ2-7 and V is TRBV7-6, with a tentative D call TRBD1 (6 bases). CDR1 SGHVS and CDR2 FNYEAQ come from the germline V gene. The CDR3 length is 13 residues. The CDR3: CASSPPGQPRWDF. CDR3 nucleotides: TGTGCCAGCAGCCCCCCCGGACAGCCTCGGTGGGACTTC. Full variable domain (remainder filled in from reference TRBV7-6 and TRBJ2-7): GAGVSQSPRYKVTKRGQDVALRCDPISGHVSLYWYRQALGQGPEFLTYFNYEAQQDKSGLPNDRFSAERPEGSISTLTIQRTEQRDSAMYRCASSPPGQPRWDFGPGTRLTVT.

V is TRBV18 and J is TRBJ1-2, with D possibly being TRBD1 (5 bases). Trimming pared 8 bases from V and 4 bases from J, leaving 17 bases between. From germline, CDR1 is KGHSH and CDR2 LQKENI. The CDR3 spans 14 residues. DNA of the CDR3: TGTGCCAGCACTTTGGAACCCGGGGGCTATGGCTACACCTTC. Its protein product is CASTLEPGGYGYTF.